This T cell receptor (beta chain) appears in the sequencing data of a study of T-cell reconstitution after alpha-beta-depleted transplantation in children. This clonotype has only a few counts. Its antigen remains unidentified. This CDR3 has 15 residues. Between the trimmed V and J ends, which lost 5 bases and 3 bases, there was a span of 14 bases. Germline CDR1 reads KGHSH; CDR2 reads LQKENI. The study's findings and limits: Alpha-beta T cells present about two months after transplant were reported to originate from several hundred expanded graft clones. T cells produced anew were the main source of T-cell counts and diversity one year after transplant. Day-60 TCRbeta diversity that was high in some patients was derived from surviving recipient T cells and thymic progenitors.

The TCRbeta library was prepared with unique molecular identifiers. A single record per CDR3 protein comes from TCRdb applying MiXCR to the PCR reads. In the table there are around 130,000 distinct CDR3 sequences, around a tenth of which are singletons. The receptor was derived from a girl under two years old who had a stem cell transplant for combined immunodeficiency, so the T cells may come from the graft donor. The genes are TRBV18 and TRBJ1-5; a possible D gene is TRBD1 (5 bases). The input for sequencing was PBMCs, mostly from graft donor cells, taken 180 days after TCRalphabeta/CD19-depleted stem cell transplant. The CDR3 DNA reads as TGTGCCAGCTCATCACTCCAGGGTTACAATCAGCCCCAGCATTTT. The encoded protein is CASSSLQGYNQPQHF.